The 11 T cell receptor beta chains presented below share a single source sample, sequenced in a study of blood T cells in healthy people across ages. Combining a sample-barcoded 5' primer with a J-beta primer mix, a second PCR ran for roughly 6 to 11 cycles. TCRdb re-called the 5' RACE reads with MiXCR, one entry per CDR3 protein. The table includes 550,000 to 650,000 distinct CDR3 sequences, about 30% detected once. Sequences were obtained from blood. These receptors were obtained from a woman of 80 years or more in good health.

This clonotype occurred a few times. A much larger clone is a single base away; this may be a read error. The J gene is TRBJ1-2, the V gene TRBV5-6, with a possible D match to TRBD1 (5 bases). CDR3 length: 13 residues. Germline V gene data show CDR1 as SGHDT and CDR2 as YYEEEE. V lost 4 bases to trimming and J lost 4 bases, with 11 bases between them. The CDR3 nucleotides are TGTGCCAGCAGCCGGGGCAGCCGCTATGGCTACACCTTC. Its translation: CASSRGSRYGYTF.

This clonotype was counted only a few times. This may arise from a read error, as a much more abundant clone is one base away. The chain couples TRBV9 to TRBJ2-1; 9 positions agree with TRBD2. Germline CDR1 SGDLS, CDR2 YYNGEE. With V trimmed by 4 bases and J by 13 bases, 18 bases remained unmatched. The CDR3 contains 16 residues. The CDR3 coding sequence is TGTGCCAGCAGCCCCCCCGCTAGCGGGGCTGGAGAGACCCAGTTCTTC. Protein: CASSPPASGAGETQFF.

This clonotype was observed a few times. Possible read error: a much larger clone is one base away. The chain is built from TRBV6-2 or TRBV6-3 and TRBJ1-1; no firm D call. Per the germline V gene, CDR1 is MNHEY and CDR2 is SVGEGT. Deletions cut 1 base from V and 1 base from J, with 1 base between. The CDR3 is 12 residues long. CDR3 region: CASSYWNTEAFF. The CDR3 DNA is TGTGCCAGCAGTTACTGGAACACTGAAGCTTTCTTT.

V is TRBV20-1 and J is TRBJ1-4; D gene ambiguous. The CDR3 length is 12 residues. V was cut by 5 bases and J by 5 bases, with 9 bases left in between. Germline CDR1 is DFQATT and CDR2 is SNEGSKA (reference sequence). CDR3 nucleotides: TGCAGTGCTGAGGACGGAAATGAAAAACTGTTTTTT. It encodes CSAEDGNEKLFF.

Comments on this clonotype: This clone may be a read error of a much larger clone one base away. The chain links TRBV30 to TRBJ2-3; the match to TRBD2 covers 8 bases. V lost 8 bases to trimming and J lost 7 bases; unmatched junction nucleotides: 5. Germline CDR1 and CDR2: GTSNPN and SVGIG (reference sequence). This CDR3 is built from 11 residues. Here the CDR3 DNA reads TGTGCCCGGGGGGGAGGGAATACGCAGTATTTT. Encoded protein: CARGGGNTQYF.

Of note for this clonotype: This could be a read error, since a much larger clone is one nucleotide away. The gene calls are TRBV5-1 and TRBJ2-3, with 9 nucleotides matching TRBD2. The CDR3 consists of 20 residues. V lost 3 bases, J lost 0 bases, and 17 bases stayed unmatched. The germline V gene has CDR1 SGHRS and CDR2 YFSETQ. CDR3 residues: CASSSTGTGGGVMSTDTQYF. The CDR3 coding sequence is TGCGCCAGCAGCTCTACCGGGACTGGCGGGGGGGTTATGAGCACAGATACGCAGTATTTT.

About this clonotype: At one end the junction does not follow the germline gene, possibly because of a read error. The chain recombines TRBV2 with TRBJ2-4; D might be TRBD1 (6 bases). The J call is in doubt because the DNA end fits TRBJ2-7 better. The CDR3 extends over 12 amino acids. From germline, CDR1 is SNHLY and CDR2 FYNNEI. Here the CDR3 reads CACSFRGYEQYF. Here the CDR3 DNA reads TGTGCCTGCAGTTTCAGGGGCTACGAGCAGTACTTC.

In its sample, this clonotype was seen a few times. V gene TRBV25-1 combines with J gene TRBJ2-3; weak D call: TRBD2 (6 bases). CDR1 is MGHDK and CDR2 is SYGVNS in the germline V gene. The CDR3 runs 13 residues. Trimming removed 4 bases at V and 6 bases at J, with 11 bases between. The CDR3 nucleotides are TGTGCCAGCAGTGTCGGTCGGGGGGATACGCAGTATTTT. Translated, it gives CASSVGRGDTQYF.

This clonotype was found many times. The DNA of the CDR3 is TGTGCCAGCAGTAGGGAACAGGGGGCCAACTATGGCTACACCTTC. It encodes CASSREQGANYGYTF. The chain couples TRBV6-5 to TRBJ1-2, with TRBD1 matching over 9 bases. The CDR3 is made up of 15 amino acids. With V trimmed by 5 bases and J by 2 bases, 6 bases remained unmatched. Germline V lookup: CDR1 MNHEY, CDR2 SVGAGI.

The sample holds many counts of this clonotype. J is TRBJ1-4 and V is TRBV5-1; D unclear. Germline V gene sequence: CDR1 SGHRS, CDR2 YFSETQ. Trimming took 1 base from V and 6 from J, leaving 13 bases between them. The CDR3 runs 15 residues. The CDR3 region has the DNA TGCGCCAGCAGCTTGTCTGGCCGTCGGGATGAAAAACTGTTTTTT. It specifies CASSLSGRRDEKLFF.

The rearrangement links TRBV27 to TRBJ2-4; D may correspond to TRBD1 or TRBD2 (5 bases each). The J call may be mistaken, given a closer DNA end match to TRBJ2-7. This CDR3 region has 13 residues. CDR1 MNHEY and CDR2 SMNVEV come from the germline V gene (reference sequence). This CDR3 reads CASSMGELDEQYF. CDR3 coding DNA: TGTGCCAGCAGCATGGGGGAGTTGGACGAGCAGTACTTC.